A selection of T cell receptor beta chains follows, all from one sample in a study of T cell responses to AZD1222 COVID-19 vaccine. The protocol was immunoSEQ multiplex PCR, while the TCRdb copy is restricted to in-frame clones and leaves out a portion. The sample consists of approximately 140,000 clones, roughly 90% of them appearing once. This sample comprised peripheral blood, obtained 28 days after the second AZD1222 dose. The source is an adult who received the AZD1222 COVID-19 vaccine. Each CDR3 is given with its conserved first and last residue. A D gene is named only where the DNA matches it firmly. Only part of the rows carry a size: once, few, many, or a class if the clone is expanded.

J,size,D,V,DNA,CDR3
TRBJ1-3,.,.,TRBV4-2,TGTGCCAGCAGCCAAGATCTCCGATTACTCACTGGAAACACCATATATTTT,CASSQDLRLLTGNTIYF
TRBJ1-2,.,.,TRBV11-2,TGTGCCAGCAGCTTAGAAGGGCTGTCTAACTATGGCTACACCTTC,CASSLEGLSNYGYTF
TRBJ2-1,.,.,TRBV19,TGTGCCATACGGGTCGGGAATGAGCAGTTCTTC,CAIRVGNEQFF
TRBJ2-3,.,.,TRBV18,TGTGCCAGCTCACAAACGGGGGGCACAGATACGCAGTATTTT,CASSQTGGTDTQYF
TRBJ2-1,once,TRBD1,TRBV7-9,TGTGCCAGCAGCTTAGCCCCCGTGGACAGGGCCCGGTTCTTC,CASSLAPVDRARFF
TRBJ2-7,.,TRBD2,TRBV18,TGTGCCAGCTCGCCCACGCAGGGAATTCTAGCGGGAGCCCACGAGCAGTACTTC,CASSPTQGILAGAHEQYF
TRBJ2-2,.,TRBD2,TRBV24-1,TGTGCCACCAGTGACCGGACTAGCGGATACACCGGGGAGCTGTTTTTT,CATSDRTSGYTGELFF
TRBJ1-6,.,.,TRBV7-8,TGTGCCAGCAGCTTAGGGATCGAGGACCTCCACTTT,CASSLGIEDLHF
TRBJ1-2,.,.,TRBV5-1,TGCGCCAGCAGCTTGGCTGGCAGTAACTATGGCTACACCTTC,CASSLAGSNYGYTF
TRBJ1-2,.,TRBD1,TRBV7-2,TGTGCCAGCAGCGCGTACGGGACAGGGACTGGCTACACCTTC,CASSAYGTGTGYTF
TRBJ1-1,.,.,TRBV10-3,TGTGCCATCAGGCCGGGGACAACAAGCGCAACTGAAGCTTTCTTT,CAIRPGTTSATEAFF
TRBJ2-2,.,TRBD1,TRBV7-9,TGTGCCAGCAGCTTATCGGGGACAGGGGCCACCGGGGAGCTGTTTTTT,CASSLSGTGATGELFF
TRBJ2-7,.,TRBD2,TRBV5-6,TGTGCCAGCAGCTTGGGCGGGAGGGGAATAGGGGAGCAGTACTTC,CASSLGGRGIGEQYF